A single TCR beta chain is shown here with its context. This receptor's antigen is unknown. Per-base quality was not reported, and no clone a single base away is much larger than it. TCRbeta CDR3 regions were amplified from genomic DNA by means of the immunoSEQ Assay, a bias-controlled multiplex PCR. The original methods were these. Nucleated cell counts per sample were estimated from amplification of reference gene primers within the assay. To quantify the absolute abundance of each unique TCRbeta CDR3 rearrangement, sequence reads were collapsed and filtered. For each sample, productive Simpson clonality was calculated as the square root of Simpson's diversity index across productive rearrangements. The table was pulled from immuneACCESS by TCRdb, which kept in-frame rearrangements only. Such tables lose some clones; where checked, under half of the loss comes from unresolved V genes, and the rest has no known cause. Clonal size and the V and J genes are those of that table, whereas D and trimming came from the DNA. This sample gives about 80,000 clones in total; roughly 89% of them show up just once. The ten biggest clones cover 1.5% to 2% of the sample.

Collaborating institutions collected whole blood in K2EDTA tubes following their own protocols. For TCRbeta analysis, collaborators shipped samples in one of three forms: frozen whole blood, isolated PBMCs, or DNA extracted from either of those sample types. This entry comes from a study of blood T cell repertoires in COVID-19 (dated by TCRdb to 2018 to 2021). For the study in its entirety: The collaborator samples originated in the United States, Italy and Spain and spanned the acute and convalescent phases of COVID-19. The prospective study material was composed of cDNA or gDNA derived from T cells, B-cell-depleted T cells, or PBMCs. Deeply sampled blood TCRbeta repertoires from subjects exposed to, actively infected with, or recovered from COVID-19 were included in the dataset. The repertoires were released in a freely available public database meant as a resource for research on the immune response to SARS-CoV-2. The samples were drawn from the first 160 participants of the ongoing ImmuneRACE study and from 1,254 subjects provided by 6 global collaborators. Sample metadata almost always included a de-identified subject ID, COVID-19 status, age in years and sex. Where available, HLA class I and class II types were obtained from metadata supplied by the sample provider rather than from assay-based typing.

From the cysteine through the phenylalanine, the CDR3 covers 13 amino acids. This entry keeps only the CDR3 DNA: 39 bases, framed from base 1. CDR1 and CDR2 are read off the germline V gene as SQVTM and ANQGSEA. Broad study findings and their caveats: The quantity of clinical and demographic metadata differed by source and by participant and was supplied without curation.

Recombination joined TRBV29-1 with TRBJ1-1, with the D gene not clear enough to name. The sequence was collected from a woman aged 45 to 65 in a cohort sampled during active COVID-19. Sample: peripheral blood. The base sequence is TGCATTGGGAGGGTAGGAGTCAACACTGAAGCTTTCTTT. It is translated as CIGRVGVNTEAFF.